One and the same sample provided the 7 T cell receptor beta chains below, sequenced in a study of blood T cells in healthy people across ages (dated by TCRdb to between 2015 and 2017). The library came from 5' RACE. TCRdb lists the instrument as Illumina HiSeq 2500. The second PCR ran for about 6 to 12 cycles and used a J-beta primer mix along with a sample-barcoded 5' primer. TCRdb took the public reads, trimmed them with fastp at Q25, ran MiXCR for clone calling and kept in-frame beta chains. CDR3 protein sequences are deduplicated, and each keeps its most common genes and DNA. Present in this sample are about 1,400,000 distinct CDR3 sequences, about 43% of which were seen just once. Roughly 8.2% of the sample belongs to the ten largest clones. The source material was blood. The source is a young woman in good health.

This chain uses TRBV15 with TRBJ2-3; D remains unclear. There are 13 residues in the CDR3. V lost 3 bases to trimming and J lost 3 bases, with 7 bases between them. Germline CDR1 is LNHNV and CDR2 is YYDKDF (reference sequence). The CDR3 DNA sequence: TGTGCCACCAGCAGGACTGGGACAGATACGCAGTATTTT. It translates to CATSRTGTDTQYF.

The chain is built from TRBV6-2 or TRBV6-3 and TRBJ1-2; D is unclear. Per germline, CDR1 MNHEY and CDR2 SVGEGT. The V and J ends lost 5 bases and 6 bases respectively, with 13 bases between them. This CDR3 is built from 13 residues. In DNA form, the CDR3 reads TGTGCCAGCAGTCCCCCTTGGGAGGATGGCTACACCTTC. Its translation: CASSPPWEDGYTF.

The chain uses TRBV28 and TRBJ2-3; D uncertain. Trimming took off 3 bases at V and 4 bases at J, with 14 bases between the two ends. The CDR3 totals 15 residues. Germline assignment: CDR1 MDHEN and CDR2 SYDVKM. CDR3 in amino acids: CASSLMPGPPDTQYF. The DNA of the CDR3 is TGTGCCAGCAGTTTGATGCCCGGGCCGCCAGATACGCAGTATTTT.

V gene TRBV12-1 combines with J gene TRBJ2-5; TRBD2 is the table's D call, not checked against the DNA. The J call could be wrong; TRBJ2-7 is a better fit for the DNA end. TRBV12-1 is annotated as a pseudogene. CDR3 size: 15 residues. CDR3 coding DNA: TGTGCCAGCAGCCCTCCCAGTGGGGAGATGCACGAGCAGTACTTC. Its protein is CASSPPSGEMHEQYF.

This clonotype was seen more than once but under ten times. The rearrangement joins TRBV4-1 to TRBJ2-4; D remains ambiguous. The J call may be mistaken, given a closer DNA end match to TRBJ2-7. Germline loops: CDR1 MGHRA, CDR2 YSYEKL. The CDR3 has 15 amino acids. The CDR3: CASSQPTSAPTEQYF. The CDR3 DNA reads as TGCGCCAGCAGCCAACCGACCAGCGCCCCTACCGAGCAGTACTTC.

This clonotype is a singleton in its sample. The chain links TRBV10-3 to TRBJ2-3; D is unclear. This CDR3 is 15 amino acids long. Trimming removed 4 bases from V and 2 bases from J, with 13 bases in between. Germline V gene data show CDR1 as ENHRY and CDR2 as SYGVKD. The CDR3 here is CAISVGKPYTDTQYF. The CDR3 coding sequence is TGTGCCATCAGTGTCGGTAAACCCTACACAGATACGCAGTATTTT.

This clonotype was counted only a few times. The rearrangement joins TRBV6-2 or TRBV6-3 to TRBJ2-7, with D unresolved. The CDR3 has 15 residues. Germline lookup yields CDR1 MNHEY and CDR2 SVGEGT. V shed 4 bases and J shed 1 base, with 14 bases lying between them. In nucleotides, the CDR3 is TGTGCCAGCAGTTCAGTTTTAACATGGTCCTACGAGCAGTACTTC. This gives the protein CASSSVLTWSYEQYF.